This T cell receptor beta chain emerged from a study of blood T cell repertoires in COVID-19. Study summary: The United States, Italy and Spain supplied acute and convalescent COVID-19 samples. The cDNA or gDNA used as material had been derived from T cells, B-cell-depleted T cells, or PBMCs.

Here immunoSEQ multiplex PCR was the method, and the copy in TCRdb shows in-frame clones only, minus some. The table records 100,000 to 150,000 clones, around 86% of them present only once. This clone was picked up one time. V lost 4 bases and J lost 10; bases outside the gene matches: 13. This CDR3 has 15 amino acids. From germline, CDR1 is SGHRS and CDR2 YFSETQ. The sample taken for sequencing was peripheral blood. The sequence derives from a man aged 60 to 69 with acute or convalescent COVID-19. The chain links TRBV5-1 to TRBJ1-4, with TRBD1 matching over 7 bases. CDR3 in amino acids: CASSTGDSEQGKLFF. The CDR3 coding sequence is TGCGCCAGCAGCACCGGGGACAGCGAGCAGGGAAAACTGTTTTTT.